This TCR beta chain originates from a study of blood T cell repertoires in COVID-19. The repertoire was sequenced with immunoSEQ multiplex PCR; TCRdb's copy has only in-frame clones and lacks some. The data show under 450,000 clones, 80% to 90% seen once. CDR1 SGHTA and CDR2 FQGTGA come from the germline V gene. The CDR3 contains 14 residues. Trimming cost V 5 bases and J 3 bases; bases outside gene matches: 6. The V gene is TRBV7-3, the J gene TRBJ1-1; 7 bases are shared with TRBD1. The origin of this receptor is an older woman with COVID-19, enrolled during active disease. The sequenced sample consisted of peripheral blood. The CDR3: CASSQTGPDTEAFF. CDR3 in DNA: TGTGCCAGCAGCCAGACAGGGCCCGACACTGAAGCTTTCTTT.